The 28 T cell receptor beta chains listed next were all sequenced from one sample in a study of cytomegalovirus exposure and HLA in healthy donors (TCRdb year 2017). Library preparation used the immunoSEQ multiplex PCR assay. For the multiplex PCR, a mixture combining 60 forward primers for TCR Vbeta segments and 13 reverse primers for TCR Jbeta segments was used. TCRdb stores this immuneACCESS table with in-frame sequences only. Part of the clones is absent; in the studies checked, under half of the shortfall reflects unresolved V genes, and no reason is known for the rest. The sample data list 100,000 to 120,000 clones, and 75% to 85% of these were observed just once. The ten largest clones capture 2% to 2.5% of the sample. Sequencing was carried out using PBMCs. Receptors were obtained from a man aged 25-45 years in good health and CMV-seronegative.

The CDR3 region has the DNA TGTGCCAGCAGTTCGACTAGCAGCACAGATACGCAGTATTTT. Translated: CASSSTSSTDTQYF. The V and J genes are TRBV6-5 and TRBJ2-3; 7 nucleotides match TRBD2. The CDR3 has 14 amino acids. Germline loops: CDR1 MNHEY, CDR2 SVGAGI. J was trimmed by 0 bases and V by 4 bases; bases with no gene match: 1.

The V gene is TRBV7-2, the J gene TRBJ2-1, with a possible D match to TRBD1 (6 bases). CDR3 size: 16 residues. Trimming took off 2 bases at V and 3 bases at J, with 14 bases between the two ends. The V gene's germline CDR1 is SGHTA and CDR2 FQGNSA. The CDR3, as DNA: TGTGCCAGCAGCTTAAGGATGGGACAATTCTACAATGAGCAGTTCTTC. Its protein is CASSLRMGQFYNEQFF.

The gene calls are TRBV30 and TRBJ2-3; a possible D gene is TRBD2 (7 bases). The V and J ends lost 6 bases and 2 bases respectively, with 21 bases between them. CDR3 length: 16 residues. Germline V gene sequence: CDR1 GTSNPN, CDR2 SVGIG (reference sequence). The CDR3: CACPKGGGLATDTQYF. DNA for the CDR3: TGTGCCTGCCCCAAGGGGGGAGGGCTCGCCACAGATACGCAGTATTTT.

This clone was found many times. This chain connects TRBV4-2 to TRBJ1-3; 8 positions agree with TRBD1. V gave up 1 base and J gave up 2 bases; unmatched junction bases: 1. Per the germline V gene, CDR1 is LGHNA and CDR2 is YNFKEQ. The CDR3 spans 15 residues. The CDR3 region has the DNA TGTGCCAGCAGCCAAGTGGACAGGGCTGGAAACACCATATATTTT. Protein: CASSQVDRAGNTIYF.

The gene calls are TRBV18 and TRBJ1-2; D call uncertain. Deletions cut 1 base from V and 5 bases from J, with 11 bases between. Germline-derived CDR1 and CDR2 are KGHSH and LQKENI. CDR3 length: 14 amino acids. CDR3 coding DNA: TGTGCCAGCTCACCACTTTTAGGAGAATATGGCTACACCTTC. This codes for CASSPLLGEYGYTF.

The rearrangement uses TRBV7-6 and TRBJ1-3, with D unresolved. Per germline, CDR1 SGHVS and CDR2 FNYEAQ. The CDR3 loop spans 13 amino acids. Trimming cost V 1 base and J 6 bases, with 7 bases left between them. The CDR3 nucleotides are TGTGCCAGCAGCTTAGAACGGGAAAACACCATATATTTT. Translating it yields CASSLERENTIYF.

The chain joins TRBV19 to TRBJ1-4; D may be TRBD1 (6 bases). CDR3 length: 15 amino acids. The germline V gene has CDR1 LNHDA and CDR2 SQIVND (reference sequence). V lost 5 bases, J lost 7 bases, and 17 bases lay in between. CDR3 sequence: CASSQSARGLEKLFF. For the CDR3, the DNA is TGTGCCAGTAGTCAGTCCGCCAGGGGCCTTGAAAAACTGTTTTTT.

This chain joins TRBV7-9 and TRBJ2-5, with D perhaps TRBD1 (6 bases). Germline CDR1 reads SEHNR; CDR2 reads FQNEAQ (reference sequence). V was trimmed by 1 base and J by 0 bases, leaving 9 bases between them. The CDR3 is made up of 15 amino acids. In DNA, the CDR3 is TGTGCCAGCAGCTTAGATGGACAGTACCAAGAGACCCAGTACTTC. It translates to CASSLDGQYQETQYF.

In its sample, this clone was seen once. The chain joins TRBV7-2 to TRBJ2-7; D may be TRBD2 (6 bases). The CDR3 extends over 14 amino acids. Germline CDR1 SGHTA, CDR2 FQGNSA. Trimming stripped 4 bases from V and 0 bases from J, with 10 bases between. Written as DNA, the CDR3 is TGTGCCAGCAGCTCCTCCGGGAGCTCCTACGAGCAGTACTTC. Residues: CASSSSGSSYEQYF.

The J gene is TRBJ1-6, the V gene TRBV28; TRBD1 agrees at 7 bases. V lost 3 bases and J lost 7; bases outside the gene matches: 9. The length of the CDR3 is 16 residues. The germline V gene encodes CDR1 MDHEN and CDR2 SYDVKM. The chain's CDR3 is CASSFAGQIENSPLHF. CDR3 in DNA: TGTGCCAGCAGTTTTGCGGGACAGATTGAGAATTCACCCCTCCACTTT. The full variable domain, rest sourced from reference TRBV28 and TRBJ1-6, is DVKVTQSSRYLVKRTGEKVFLECVQDMDHENMFWYRQDPGLGLRLIYFSYDVKMKEKGDIPEGYSVSREKKERFSLILESASTNQTSMYLCASSFAGQIENSPLHFGNGTRLTVT.

The rearrangement joins TRBV5-1 to TRBJ1-2, with 9 nucleotides matching TRBD1. Germline V gene sequence: CDR1 SGHRS, CDR2 YFSETQ. Trimming at V came to 4 bases and at J to 5 bases, leaving 6 bases not matched to a gene. This CDR3 has 14 amino acids. The CDR3 is CASSPTGGIYGYTF. The CDR3 DNA sequence: TGCGCCAGCAGCCCTACAGGGGGCATTTATGGCTACACCTTC. The entire variable domain, with the rest obtained from reference TRBV5-1 and TRBJ1-2, is as follows: KAGVTQTPRYLIKTRGQQVTLSCSPISGHRSVSWYQQTPGQGLQFLFEYFSETQRNKGNFPGRFSGRQFSNSRSEMNVSTLELGDSALYLCASSPTGGIYGYTFGSGTRLTVV.

V usage is TRBV7-9 and J usage is TRBJ2-2; 9 nucleotides line up with TRBD1. CDR1 SEHNR and CDR2 FQNEAQ come from the germline V gene (reference sequence). This CDR3 spans 13 amino acids. Trimming removed 5 bases from V and 6 bases from J; junction bases left unmatched: 1. The CDR3 DNA reads as TGTGCCAGCAGCGGGACAGGGTCCGGGGAGCTGTTTTTT. It translates to CASSGTGSGELFF.

The rearrangement joins TRBV27 to TRBJ1-6; 9 bases are shared with TRBD1. V dropped 8 bases and J dropped 8; count of bases not matched to a gene: 4. Germline V gene lookup returns CDR1 MNHEY and CDR2 SMNVEV (reference sequence). This CDR3 has 13 residues. The DNA of the CDR3 is TGTGCCAGCTCGGGACAGGGTGATTCACCCCTCCACTTT. It is translated as CASSGQGDSPLHF.

J is TRBJ2-3 and V is TRBV29-1; D might be TRBD2 (6 bases). CDR1 SQVTM and CDR2 ANQGSEA come from the germline V gene. This CDR3 region has 13 residues. CDR3 nucleotides: TGCAGTAAAGGGGAGGAGGGTACAGATACGCAGTATTTT. Its protein product is CSKGEEGTDTQYF.

The chain is built from TRBV6-6 and TRBJ2-7; D perhaps matches TRBD1 (6 bases). Trimming shortened V by 7 bases and J by 6 bases, and 16 bases separated the two germline ends. CDR3 size: 13 residues. Germline V CDR1 and CDR2: MNHNY, SVGAGI (reference sequence). The CDR3 DNA is TGTGCCAGCATCCGGGCAAGGGGGTCCGAGCAGTACTTC. Amino acid sequence: CASIRARGSEQYF.

CDR3 region: CASRGTGGTDTQYF. The CDR3 nucleotides read TGTGCCAGCAGGGGGACAGGGGGCACAGATACGCAGTATTTT. V and J are TRBV7-9 and TRBJ2-3; 10 positions agree with TRBD1. Germline CDR1 and CDR2: SEHNR and FQNEAQ (reference sequence). The J segment lost 1 base and the V segment lost 6 bases, leaving 1 base of the junction unmatched. CDR3 length: 14 residues.

This clone was seen a single time. The rearrangement links TRBV9 to TRBJ2-7, with D possibly TRBD2 on 5 matching bases. V was shortened by 0 bases and J by 0 bases, with 10 bases between the two germline ends. Looked up from germline, CDR1 is SGDLS and CDR2 is YYNGEE. The CDR3 loop spans 15 amino acids. The CDR3 loop reads CASSVGGGGSYEQYF. For the CDR3, the DNA is TGTGCCAGCAGCGTAGGTGGCGGAGGCTCCTACGAGCAGTACTTC.

This chain uses TRBV2 with TRBJ1-1; D is perhaps TRBD1 (6 bases). The CDR3 consists of 14 residues. Trimming removed 6 bases at V and 1 base at J, with 12 bases between. From germline, CDR1 is SNHLY and CDR2 FYNNEI. The CDR3 DNA is TGTGCCAGCAGCCCCCAGACAGGGAACACTGAAGCTTTCTTT. Protein sequence: CASSPQTGNTEAFF.

The chain employs TRBV7-2 and TRBJ2-7; 8 positions match TRBD1. The CDR3 is 16 amino acids. The germline V gene has CDR1 SGHTA and CDR2 FQGNSA. The junction had 12 bases not matched to a gene; V was cut back by 2 bases and J by 6 bases. The CDR3 DNA reads TGTGCCAGCAGCTTAACCCCACCAGGGGGCGCAGGCGAGCAGTACTTC. Translating it yields CASSLTPPGGAGEQYF.

V and J are TRBV7-7 and TRBJ2-5; weak D call: TRBD2 (6 bases). The CDR3 has 14 amino acids. Germline V gene data show CDR1 as SSHAT and CDR2 as FNYEAQ (reference sequence). V was pared by 2 bases and J by 2 bases, with 9 bases between. CDR3 sequence: CASSLSLAQETQYF. CDR3 nucleotide sequence: TGTGCCAGCAGCTTATCGCTAGCGCAAGAGACCCAGTACTTC.

This chain uses TRBV4-1 with TRBJ2-1, with D tentatively TRBD1 (6 bases). Trimming stripped 1 base from V and 2 bases from J, with 9 bases between. Germline V lookup: CDR1 MGHRA, CDR2 YSYEKL. CDR3 size: 15 residues. The CDR3 DNA reads TGCGCCAGCAGCCAAGGTACAGGGCCCTACAATGAGCAGTTCTTC. Protein: CASSQGTGPYNEQFF.

This clone was observed a handful of times. The J gene is TRBJ2-7, the V gene TRBV5-4; maybe TRBD1 (5 bases). Germline lookup yields CDR1 SGHNT and CDR2 YYREEE (reference sequence). The CDR3 contains 14 residues. V gave up 4 bases and J gave up 1 base, with 12 bases separating them. The CDR3 DNA is TGTGCCAGCAGCATAGGGGTTGAGTCCTACGAGCAGTACTTC. Translated: CASSIGVESYEQYF.

This chain uses TRBV4-3 with TRBJ1-3; D call uncertain. The V gene's germline CDR1 is LGHNA and CDR2 YSLEER. Between the trimmed V and J ends, which lost 1 base and 5 bases, there was a span of 9 bases. This CDR3 spans 14 amino acids. CDR3 DNA: TGCGCCAGCAGCCAAGGGCGGCAGAGAAACACCATATATTTT. Translation: CASSQGRQRNTIYF.

This rearrangement joins TRBV5-5 to TRBJ2-7, with 7 bases aligning to TRBD2. Germline V gene data show CDR1 as SGHKS and CDR2 as YYEKEE (reference sequence). The CDR3 has 17 residues. The V segment lost 3 bases and the J segment 5 bases; nucleotides outside the gene matches: 17. The CDR3 spells CASSYGVFSQRDNEQYF. The CDR3 DNA follows: TGTGCCAGCAGCTATGGAGTTTTTTCCCAGCGGGATAACGAGCAGTACTTC.

The table lists this clone with a count of one. The rearrangement joins TRBV5-4 to TRBJ2-5; D might be TRBD1 (6 bases). Germline V lookup: CDR1 SGHNT, CDR2 YYREEE (reference sequence). V lost 2 bases and J 1 base, leaving 9 bases between the germline ends. The CDR3 covers 14 residues. The CDR3 loop reads CASSLQGGQETQYF. The CDR3 coding sequence is TGTGCCAGCAGCTTACAGGGTGGCCAAGAGACCCAGTACTTC.

This rearrangement joins TRBV4-2 to TRBJ2-3; D not resolved. V lost 0 bases to trimming and J lost 0 bases, with 13 bases between them. The CDR3 has 17 residues. Germline CDR1 and CDR2: LGHNA and YNFKEQ. The CDR3: CASSQEVGSLSTDTQYF. CDR3 nucleotides: TGTGCCAGCAGCCAAGAAGTAGGTAGCTTAAGCACAGATACGCAGTATTTT.

The chain couples TRBV5-1 to TRBJ1-3; D is uncertain. The CDR3 covers 12 residues. V was cut by 1 base and J by 4 bases, with 3 bases left in between. Germline CDR1 SGHRS, CDR2 YFSETQ. DNA for the CDR3: TGCGCCAGCAGCTTGACAGGAAACACCATATATTTT. The encoded protein is CASSLTGNTIYF.

Only a few counts were recorded for this clone. The chain links TRBV4-1 to TRBJ1-6; D is uncertain. This CDR3 is 14 amino acids long. Trimming took off 0 bases at V and 7 bases at J, with 7 bases between the two ends. Germline V gene sequence: CDR1 MGHRA, CDR2 YSYEKL. The CDR3 sequence is CASSQDRLNSPLHF. CDR3 sequence (DNA): TGCGCCAGCAGCCAAGACAGATTAAATTCACCCCTCCACTTT.